This entry lists 26 T cell receptor beta chains sequenced from one sample in a study of T cells in Graves' hyperthyroidism and ophthalmopathy. Researchers took RNA transcripts and amplified the TCR beta CDR3 regions from them. Carried out on the TCR CDR3, a first-round RT-PCR used the HTBI primer set. TCRdb re-called the multiplex PCR reads with MiXCR, one entry per CDR3 protein. In the table there are fewer than 650,000 distinct CDR3 sequences, about 14% of which are singletons. Sequencing was carried out using blood. These receptors all come from a woman between 18 and 30 years old with Graves' ophthalmopathy.

The V gene is TRBV20-1, the J gene TRBJ2-5, with TRBD2 matching 11 bases. The CDR3 sequence is 16 residues long. Per the germline V gene, CDR1 is DFQATT and CDR2 is SNEGSKA (reference sequence). V lost 7 bases and J lost 5; bases outside the gene matches: 15. The CDR3 protein is CSEFLAGGPSGETQYF. The CDR3 DNA reads TGCAGTGAATTTTTAGCGGGAGGGCCCTCGGGGGAGACCCAGTACTTC.

This clonotype was observed a few times. V and J are TRBV27 and TRBJ2-2; 7 bases agree with TRBD1. The CDR3 is made up of 15 amino acids. The germline V gene encodes CDR1 MNHEY and CDR2 SMNVEV (reference sequence). The ends lost 3 bases at V and 5 bases at J; junction bases unmatched: 6. The CDR3 DNA follows: TGTGCCAGCAGTTTGGAGGCAGGGGGAACCGGGGAGCTGTTTTTT. Its translation: CASSLEAGGTGELFF.

This clonotype came up a few times. The V call is TRBV4-1, the J call TRBJ1-2; no firm D call. The CDR3 runs to 12 residues. CDR1 and CDR2 (germline): MGHRA, YSYEKL. V was pared by 0 bases and J by 6 bases, with 5 bases between. CDR3 in DNA: TGCGCCAGCAGCCAAGACTACAATGGCTACACCTTC. Amino acids: CASSQDYNGYTF.

This clonotype was recorded a few times. The genes are TRBV5-6 and TRBJ2-1, with 7 bases matching TRBD2. There are 16 residues in the CDR3. Trimming removed 2 bases from V and 4 bases from J; junction bases left unmatched: 9. In germline, CDR1 is SGHDT, CDR2 YYEEEE. This CDR3 reads CASSLLAGVGYNEQFF. The DNA of the CDR3 is TGTGCCAGCAGCTTATTGGCGGGAGTCGGTTACAATGAGCAGTTCTTC.

This clonotype showed up many times. This sequence joins TRBV6-2 or TRBV6-3 and TRBJ2-5, with a possible D match to TRBD2 (6 bases). Deletions cut 5 bases from V and 7 bases from J, with 14 bases between. Germline assignment: CDR1 MNHEY and CDR2 SVGEGT. The CDR3 runs to 13 residues. The CDR3, as DNA: TGTGCCAGCAGTCCGGGGACCGGGGGGACCCAGTACTTC. Its translation is CASSPGTGGTQYF.

The V gene is TRBV20-1, the J gene TRBJ2-2, with 7 bases identical to TRBD2. The CDR3 sequence is 16 residues long. Per germline, CDR1 DFQATT and CDR2 SNEGSKA (reference sequence). V was pared by 1 base and J by 3 bases, with 8 bases of the junction left unmatched. The CDR3 DNA reads TGCAGTGCTAGAGCGAGGGCGGGAGCGTACACCGGGGAGCTGTTTTTT. Its protein product is CSARARAGAYTGELFF.

This clonotype was counted between two and nine times. The chain links TRBV19 to TRBJ1-2; unclear D gene. From germline, CDR1 is LNHDA and CDR2 SQIVND (reference sequence). CDR3 length: 11 residues. Between the trimmed V and J ends, which lost 5 bases and 4 bases, there was a span of 5 bases. The CDR3 sequence: CASSAVYGYTF. The CDR3 nucleotides read TGTGCCAGTAGTGCAGTCTATGGCTACACCTTC.

The table lists this clonotype with many counts. This chain uses TRBV19 with TRBJ1-1; D unresolved. Germline V CDR1 and CDR2: LNHDA, SQIVND (reference sequence). This CDR3 has 15 amino acids. With 7 bases removed from V and 1 base from J, the gap between germline ends came to 16 bases. The CDR3 sequence: CASITLGFGNTEAFF. CDR3 nucleotide sequence: TGTGCCAGTATAACCCTCGGCTTTGGGAACACTGAAGCTTTCTTT. Full variable domain (remainder filled in from reference TRBV19 and TRBJ1-1): DGGITQSPKYLFRKEGQNVTLSCEQNLNHDAMYWYRQDPGQGLRLIYYSQIVNDFQKGDIAEGYSVSREKKESFPLTVTSAQKNPTAFYLCASITLGFGNTEAFFGQGTRLTVV.

The J gene is TRBJ2-3, the V gene TRBV11-3; 11 bases are a match to TRBD2. The CDR3 length is 16 residues. Germline lookup yields CDR1 SGHNT and CDR2 YENEEA. With 5 bases clipped from V and 4 bases from J, the junction kept 8 bases outside the gene matches. CDR3 residues: CASSPRVAGGPDTQYF. The DNA of the CDR3 is TGTGCCAGCAGCCCAAGAGTAGCGGGAGGGCCAGATACGCAGTATTTT.

Only a few counts were recorded for this clonotype. In DNA form, the CDR3 reads TGTGCCAGCAGCCAAGAGTCTCGGACAGGCATCTATGGCTACACCTTC. This gives the protein CASSQESRTGIYGYTF. J is TRBJ1-2 and V is TRBV3-1; 7 nucleotides align to TRBD1. The V and J ends lost 0 bases and 4 bases, in that order; junction bases with no gene match: 8. The CDR3 loop spans 16 amino acids. Germline assignment: CDR1 LGHDT and CDR2 YNNKEL (reference sequence).

This clonotype showed up many times. This chain uses TRBV7-9 with TRBJ2-7, with 8 bases matching TRBD2. J was trimmed by 7 bases and V by 1 base; bases with no gene match: 6. The CDR3 runs 14 residues. CDR1 and CDR2 from the germline V gene are SEHNR and FQNEAQ (reference sequence). The CDR3 bases are TGTGCCAGCAGCTTAGTCTCCGGGGGGGTTGAGCAGTACTTC. This encodes CASSLVSGGVEQYF.

This clonotype was seen ten or more times. The chain has TRBV2 and TRBJ1-3, with D possibly TRBD1 on 6 matching bases. Germline loops: CDR1 SNHLY, CDR2 FYNNEI. With 6 bases removed from V and 0 bases from J, the gap between germline ends came to 12 bases. The CDR3 extends over 15 amino acids. The CDR3 is CASSTQGLSGNTIYF. The CDR3 nucleotides read TGTGCCAGCAGCACACAGGGCCTCTCTGGAAACACCATATATTTT.

This clonotype has ten or more counts. CDR3 amino acids: CASSPPDTWNTEAFF. In DNA, the CDR3 is TGTGCCAGCTCACCCCCCGACACATGGAACACTGAAGCTTTCTTT. The chain uses TRBV18 and TRBJ1-1, with D unclear. The germline V and J ends were trimmed by 3 bases and 1 base, with 12 bases remaining between them. Germline CDR1 and CDR2: KGHSH and LQKENI. The CDR3 loop spans 15 amino acids.

This clonotype was seen ten or more times. The chain uses TRBV6-1 and TRBJ1-2, with 12 positions matching TRBD1. With V trimmed by 3 bases and J by 8 bases, 4 bases remained unmatched. The CDR3 has 14 amino acids. The germline CDR1 and CDR2 sequences are MNHNS and SASEGT. CDR3 DNA: TGTGCCAGCAGTGATGGGACAGGGGGCCACGGCTACACCTTC. Amino acid sequence: CASSDGTGGHGYTF.

This clonotype was observed at least ten times. CDR3 nucleotides: TGTGCCAGCAGTTTAAGCGGGGGGCCTAACACTGAAGCTTTCTTT. Its translation: CASSLSGGPNTEAFF. This rearrangement joins TRBV27 to TRBJ1-1; D might be TRBD1 (6 bases). Between the trimmed V and J ends, which lost 2 bases and 2 bases, there was a span of 12 bases. The CDR3 spans 15 residues. The germline CDR1 and CDR2 sequences are MNHEY and SMNVEV (reference sequence).

This clonotype came up many times. V is TRBV20-1 and J is TRBJ2-1; the D is unclear. CDR3 size: 11 residues. Deletions cut 6 bases from V and 5 bases from J, with 8 bases between. From germline, CDR1 is DFQATT and CDR2 SNEGSKA (reference sequence). This CDR3 reads CSARTHNEQFF. CDR3 nucleotide sequence: TGCAGTGCCCGGACGCACAATGAGCAGTTCTTC.

The sample holds many counts of this clonotype. The rearrangement joins TRBV11-3 to TRBJ2-3; tentative D call: TRBD2 (5 bases). CDR1 and CDR2 (germline): SGHNT, YENEEA. This CDR3 is built from 16 residues. V was pared by 4 bases and J by 3 bases, with 17 bases between. CDR3 DNA: TGTGCCAGCAGCTCCCCCAGAGCAGGAGGTACAGATACGCAGTATTTT. Translation: CASSSPRAGGTDTQYF. The full variable domain, with the rest looked up from reference TRBV11-3 and TRBJ2-3, is EAGVVQSPRYKIIEKKQPVAFWCNPISGHNTLYWYLQNLGQGPELLIRYENEEAVDDSQLPKDRFSAERLKGVDSTLKIQPAELGDSAVYLCASSSPRAGGTDTQYFGPGTRLTVL.

This clonotype showed up many times. This rearrangement joins TRBV18 to TRBJ2-5; maybe TRBD2 (6 bases). This CDR3 has 15 amino acids. CDR1 is KGHSH and CDR2 is LQKENI in the germline V gene. Trimming took 10 bases from V and 2 from J, leaving 20 bases between them. The CDR3 is CATENRGREQETQYF. The CDR3 nucleotides are TGTGCCACCGAAAACCGAGGGCGGGAACAAGAGACCCAGTACTTC.

This clonotype has a count of ten or more. This chain connects TRBV2 to TRBJ2-1; 9 bases are shared with TRBD1. This CDR3 spans 16 amino acids. Germline loops: CDR1 SNHLY, CDR2 FYNNEI. Losses at the gene ends were 5 bases for V and 9 bases for J; bases not matched to a gene: 14. The CDR3 loop is CASSPLRDRVYSEQFF. CDR3 bases: TGTGCCAGCAGTCCTCTCCGGGACAGGGTATATAGTGAGCAGTTCTTC.

Points on this clonotype: A much larger clone lies one base from this, so it may be a read error. The V call is TRBV12-3 or TRBV12-4, the J call TRBJ1-5, with no clear D. V dropped 5 bases and J dropped 5 bases, with 16 bases sitting between them. The CDR3 consists of 15 residues. CDR3 sequence: CASSELEGWDQPQHF. The DNA of the CDR3 is TGTGCCAGCAGTGAGTTGGAGGGATGGGATCAGCCCCAGCATTTT.

This clonotype was seen ten or more times. The chain couples TRBV11-2 to TRBJ2-1; 10 bases are shared with TRBD2. V lost 1 base and J lost 6; bases outside the gene matches: 12. In germline, CDR1 is SGHAT, CDR2 FQNNGV. The CDR3 covers 18 residues. CDR3 sequence reads: CASSLGVALAGFPNEQFF. CDR3 coding DNA: TGTGCCAGCAGCTTAGGGGTGGCACTAGCGGGATTTCCCAATGAGCAGTTCTTC.

This clonotype was observed many times. V usage is TRBV7-9 and J usage is TRBJ2-3; 9 nucleotides agree with TRBD1. The CDR3 is 17 amino acids. Germline CDR1 SEHNR, CDR2 FQNEAQ (reference sequence). Trimming removed 5 bases from V and 2 bases from J; junction bases left unmatched: 11. CDR3 protein: CASSRNAGTGNTDTQYF. Written as DNA, the CDR3 is TGTGCCAGCAGCCGAAACGCCGGGACAGGGAACACAGATACGCAGTATTTT. The full variable domain, rest sourced from reference TRBV7-9 and TRBJ2-3, is DTGVSQNPRHKITKRGQNVTFRCDPISEHNRLYWYRQTLGQGPEFLTYFQNEAQLEKSRLLSDRFSAERPKGSFSTLEIQRTEQGDSAMYLCASSRNAGTGNTDTQYFGPGTRLTVL.

This clonotype has at least ten counts. The rearrangement uses TRBV12-3 or TRBV12-4 and TRBJ2-5, with TRBD2 matching over 10 bases. There are 14 residues in the CDR3. J was trimmed by 2 bases and V by 6 bases; bases with no gene match: 3. In DNA, the CDR3 is TGTGCCAGCAGCCGGACTAGCGGACAAGAGACCCAGTACTTC. Its protein is CASSRTSGQETQYF.

This clonotype was counted ten times or more. J is TRBJ1-4 and V is TRBV29-1, with unresolved D. Looked up from germline, CDR1 is SQVTM and CDR2 is ANQGSEA. V shed 4 bases and J shed 4 bases, with 16 bases lying between them. The CDR3 extends over 15 amino acids. In DNA form, the CDR3 reads TGCAGCGTTGGGTCATCCTCAGGTGGTAATGAAAAACTGTTTTTT. The encoded protein is CSVGSSSGGNEKLFF.

The genes are TRBV5-1 and TRBJ2-7; 8 nucleotides align to TRBD2. The ends lost 1 base at V and 7 bases at J; junction bases unmatched: 13. The CDR3 is made up of 16 amino acids. Germline loops: CDR1 SGHRS, CDR2 YFSETQ. The CDR3 nucleotides are TGCGCCAGCAGCTTGAACCTCGGCGGGAGGCTTGTTGAGCAGTACTTC. Translating gives CASSLNLGGRLVEQYF.

This clonotype turned up a few times. The V and J genes are TRBV13 and TRBJ2-7; 12 bases line up with TRBD2. V lost 4 bases and J lost 6; bases outside the gene matches: 4. This CDR3 region has 14 residues. Germline CDR1 and CDR2: PRHDT and FYEKMQ (reference sequence). The CDR3 region is CASSSLAGGREQYF. CDR3 nucleotide sequence: TGTGCCAGCAGCTCACTAGCGGGAGGCCGCGAGCAGTACTTC.